The 6 T cell receptor beta chains below come from one sample, sequenced in a study of T cell responses to AZD1222 COVID-19 vaccine. Clones were read by immunoSEQ multiplex PCR, and TCRdb kept only the in-frame ones, dropping some. The table has 150,000 to 200,000 clones, roughly 94% seen once. Sequencing used peripheral blood, obtained 28 days after the second AZD1222 dose. Source of these receptors: an adult who received the AZD1222 COVID-19 vaccine.

This chain uses TRBV4-1 with TRBJ1-5, with D unclear. CDR1 and CDR2 (germline): MGHRA, YSYEKL. The V end was cut by 0 bases, the J end by 2 bases, with 14 bases between. The CDR3 sequence is 17 residues long. CDR3 amino acids: CASSQEVRAVGNQPQHF. The CDR3 bases are TGCGCCAGCAGCCAAGAGGTCCGGGCGGTGGGCAATCAGCCCCAGCATTTT.

The gene calls are TRBV2 and TRBJ1-6; a weak D match, TRBD1 (5 bases). Germline values: CDR1 SNHLY, CDR2 FYNNEI. The CDR3 has 13 residues. V lost 7 bases, J lost 13 bases, and 17 bases lay in between. The CDR3 sequence is CASTGPQLEPLHF. CDR3 nucleotide sequence: TGTGCCAGCACGGGACCGCAACTAGAGCCCCTCCACTTT.

The chain links TRBV28 to TRBJ1-6; no clear D. Trimming pared 6 bases from V and 7 bases from J, leaving 16 bases between. Germline-derived CDR1 and CDR2 are MDHEN and SYDVKM. This CDR3 contains 15 residues. CDR3 sequence: CASRAAGVTNSPLHF. The CDR3 nucleotides are TGTGCCAGCAGGGCAGCCGGGGTGACCAATTCACCCCTCCACTTT.

This clone came up a few times. This chain joins TRBV2 and TRBJ1-1; a weak D match, TRBD1 (5 bases). CDR3 length: 12 amino acids. The V end lost 3 bases, the J end lost 6 bases, and 8 bases lay between the germline ends. Germline V gene lookup returns CDR1 SNHLY and CDR2 FYNNEI. Written as DNA, the CDR3 is TGTGCCAGCAGTGAGGCGGGGGCTGAAGCTTTCTTT. Its translation is CASSEAGAEAFF. Full variable domain (outside the CDR3, taken from reference TRBV2 and TRBJ1-1): EPEVTQTPSHQVTQMGQEVILRCVPISNHLYFYWYRQILGQKVEFLVSFYNNEISEKSEIFDDQFSVERPDGSNFTLKIRSTKLEDSAMYFCASSEAGAEAFFGQGTRLTVV.

The rearrangement uses TRBV19 and TRBJ1-2, with no clear D. This CDR3 is 14 amino acids long. The V gene lost 8 bases and the J gene lost 2 bases, with 15 bases spanning the gap. CDR1 is LNHDA, CDR2 SQIVND, per germline (reference sequence). CDR3: CASGEGESNYGYTF. DNA for the CDR3: TGTGCCAGTGGGGAGGGCGAGTCGAACTATGGCTACACCTTC. The full variable domain, in which reference TRBV19 and TRBJ1-2 provide the parts outside the CDR3, is DGGITQSPKYLFRKEGQNVTLSCEQNLNHDAMYWYRQDPGQGLRLIYYSQIVNDFQKGDIAEGYSVSREKKESFPLTVTSAQKNPTAFYLCASGEGESNYGYTFGSGTRLTVV.

V is TRBV7-9 and J is TRBJ1-3; the match to TRBD1 covers 8 bases. Germline V gives CDR1 SEHNR, CDR2 FQNEAQ (reference sequence). With 5 bases clipped from V and 4 bases from J, the junction kept 10 bases outside the gene matches. This CDR3 region has 16 residues. The CDR3 reads CASSPPDRGTGNTIYF. DNA for the CDR3: TGTGCCAGCAGCCCTCCAGACAGGGGAACGGGAAACACCATATATTTT.